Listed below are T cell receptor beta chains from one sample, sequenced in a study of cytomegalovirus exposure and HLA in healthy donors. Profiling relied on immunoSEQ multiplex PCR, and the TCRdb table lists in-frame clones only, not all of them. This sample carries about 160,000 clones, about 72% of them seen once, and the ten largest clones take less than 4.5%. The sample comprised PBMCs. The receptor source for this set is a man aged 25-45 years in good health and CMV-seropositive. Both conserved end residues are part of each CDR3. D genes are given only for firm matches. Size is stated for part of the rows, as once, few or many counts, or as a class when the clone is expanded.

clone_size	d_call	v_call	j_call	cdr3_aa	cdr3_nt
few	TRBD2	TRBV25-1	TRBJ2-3	CASRASGGPDTQYF	TGTGCCAGCAGGGCTAGCGGGGGTCCAGATACGCAGTATTTT
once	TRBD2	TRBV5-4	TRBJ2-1	CASSLGLAGGDEQFF	TGTGCCAGCAGCTTGGGGCTAGCGGGGGGTGATGAGCAGTTCTTC
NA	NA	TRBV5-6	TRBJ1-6	CASHSYNSPLHF	TGTGCCAGCCACTCCTATAATTCACCCCTCCACTTT
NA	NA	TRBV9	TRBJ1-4	CASSARGGLLNEKLFF	TGTGCCAGCAGCGCCCGGGGGGGACTTCTTAATGAAAAACTGTTTTTT
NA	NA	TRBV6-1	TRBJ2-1	CASSENRPPTYNEQFF	TGTGCCAGCAGTGAAAACCGTCCCCCTACCTACAATGAGCAGTTCTTC
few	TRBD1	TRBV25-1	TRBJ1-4	CASSDDRGGGKLFF	TGTGCCAGCAGTGATGACAGGGGAGGCGGAAAACTGTTTTTT
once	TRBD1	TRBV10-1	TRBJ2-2	CASSKQGAVGELFF	TGCGCCAGCAGTAAACAGGGGGCGGTCGGGGAGCTGTTTTTT
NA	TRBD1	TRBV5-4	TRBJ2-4	CASSQGAPAKNIQYF	TGTGCCAGCAGTCAGGGGGCGCCAGCCAAAAACATTCAGTACTTC
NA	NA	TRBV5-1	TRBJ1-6	CASSLARGDGWSPLHF	TGCGCCAGCAGCTTGGCGCGGGGGGACGGATGGTCACCCCTCCACTTT
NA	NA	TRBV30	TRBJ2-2	CAWSIGAGNTGELFF	TGTGCCTGGAGTATAGGGGCAGGGAACACCGGGGAGCTGTTTTTT
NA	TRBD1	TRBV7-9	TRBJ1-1	CASSRDRDTEAFF	TGTGCCAGCAGCAGGGACAGGGACACTGAAGCTTTCTTT
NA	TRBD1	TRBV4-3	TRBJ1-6	CASSQAYRGTSPLHF	TGCGCCAGCAGCCAAGCCTACAGGGGCACCTCACCCCTCCACTTT
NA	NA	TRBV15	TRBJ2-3	CATSRDRSIDTQYF	TGTGCCACCAGCAGAGATCGAAGCATAGATACGCAGTATTTT
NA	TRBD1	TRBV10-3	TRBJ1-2	CAIKRGQGEAGYTF	TGTGCCATCAAACGCGGACAGGGGGAGGCTGGCTACACCTTC
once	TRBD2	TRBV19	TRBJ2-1	CASSTRQRGGLDEQFF	TGTGCCAGTAGTACGCGCCAGCGGGGGGGCCTCGATGAGCAGTTCTTC
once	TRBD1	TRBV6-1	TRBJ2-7	CASSPRDRINEQYF	TGTGCCAGCAGTCCTCGGGACAGGATTAACGAGCAGTACTTC
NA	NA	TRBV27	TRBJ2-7	CASSLSPQEVSSYEQYF	TGTGCCAGCAGTTTATCGCCCCAGGAGGTGAGCTCCTACGAGCAGTACTTC
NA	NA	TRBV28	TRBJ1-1	CASNREDGNTEAFF	TGTGCCAGCAATCGGGAGGACGGGAACACTGAAGCTTTCTTT
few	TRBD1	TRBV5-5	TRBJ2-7	CASSTWDRGYEQYF	TGTGCCAGCAGCACATGGGACAGAGGCTACGAGCAGTACTTC
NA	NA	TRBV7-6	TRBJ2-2	CASSFVGGGVNTGELFF	TGTGCCAGCAGCTTCGTGGGAGGGGGGGTTAACACCGGGGAGCTGTTTTTT
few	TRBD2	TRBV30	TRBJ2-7	CAWSASGGAYEQYF	TGTGCCTGGAGCGCTAGCGGGGGGGCCTACGAGCAGTACTTC